A single sample gave rise to the 9 T cell receptor beta chains below, sequenced in a study of human T cells and chemical hapten exposure. The time point denotes: pre-sensitization, week 0. The sample's treatment: therapeutic diphenylcyclopropenone sensitization with weekly scalp DPC. Researchers extracted total RNA from unfractionated whole blood. One entry per CDR3 protein results from TCRdb running MiXCR on the RACE reads. This table holds approximately 50,000 distinct CDR3 sequences, roughly a tenth found once. Here the sequenced sample was whole blood, taken in connection with sensitization to the hapten diphenylcyclopropenone (DPC). Receptors originate from a woman younger than 45 with alopecia areata. Some clones in this sample may be carry-over from other donors' samples.

This clonotype was seen a handful of times. The V call is TRBV28, the J call TRBJ2-7; 10 bases match TRBD2. The CDR3 runs 15 residues. V dropped 6 bases and J dropped 1; count of bases not matched to a gene: 6. CDR1 MDHEN and CDR2 SYDVKM come from the germline V gene. The CDR3 protein is CASRTGTSVSYEQYF. The CDR3 DNA sequence: TGTGCCAGCAGAACTGGGACTAGCGTTTCCTACGAGCAGTACTTC.

This clonotype was observed a handful of times. This sequence joins TRBV6-2 or TRBV6-3 and TRBJ1-6; 7 positions agree with TRBD1. The germline CDR1 and CDR2 sequences are MNHEY and SVGEGT. The V and J ends lost 4 bases and 7 bases, in that order; junction bases with no gene match: 1. This CDR3 region has 13 residues. The DNA for the CDR3 is TGTGCCAGCAGTTTGACAGGGAATTCACCCCTCCACTTT. Protein sequence: CASSLTGNSPLHF.

The genes are TRBV3-1 and TRBJ2-3; 8 bases match TRBD2. CDR3 length equals 15 residues. Germline CDR1 LGHDT, CDR2 YNNKEL (reference sequence). The ends lost 2 bases at V and 11 bases at J; junction bases unmatched: 12. The CDR3 DNA reads as TGTGCCAGCAGCCAAAGTTTCGGGACTAGGCGGGTGCAGTATTTT. This translates into CASSQSFGTRRVQYF.

This clonotype was recorded a few times. The V call is TRBV6-1, the J call TRBJ1-4, with D unresolved. Germline V gene data show CDR1 as MNHNS and CDR2 as SASEGT. The CDR3 is 16 amino acids. Trimming pared 0 bases from V and 3 bases from J, leaving 11 bases between. This CDR3 reads CASSEAGWTANEKLFF. CDR3 in DNA: TGTGCCAGCAGTGAAGCGGGATGGACGGCTAATGAAAAACTGTTTTTT.

This clonotype was seen a few times. The chain links TRBV7-2 to TRBJ1-6; D might be TRBD1 (5 bases). The CDR3 extends over 14 amino acids. Germline V gene data show CDR1 as SGHTA and CDR2 as FQGNSA. V shed 3 bases and J shed 13 bases, with 16 bases lying between them. Here the CDR3 reads CASSFRDGFSPLHF. DNA of the CDR3: TGTGCCAGCAGCTTTCGGGACGGGTTTTCGCCCCTCCACTTT.

In its sample, this clonotype was seen a few times. The rearrangement joins TRBV14 to TRBJ2-3, with a possible D match to TRBD2 (5 bases). Deletions cut 3 bases from V and 0 bases from J, with 16 bases between. In germline, CDR1 is SGHDN, CDR2 FVKESK. The CDR3 has 17 residues. The CDR3 sequence is CASSHLLGAASTDTQYF. CDR3 bases: TGTGCCAGCAGCCACCTCTTGGGAGCGGCTAGCACAGATACGCAGTATTTT.

This clonotype has at least ten counts. The CDR3 loop is CASSRDGSNQPQHF. CDR3 in DNA: TGCGCCAGCAGTCGGGACGGTAGCAATCAGCCCCAGCATTTT. The chain employs TRBV5-1 and TRBJ1-5; possibly TRBD1 for D (5 bases). The CDR3 length is 14 residues. The germline V gene encodes CDR1 SGHRS and CDR2 YFSETQ. Trimming removed 5 bases at V and 0 bases at J, with 9 bases between.

The rearrangement uses TRBV20-1 and TRBJ1-1, with D unclear. CDR1 is DFQATT and CDR2 is SNEGSKA in the germline V gene (reference sequence). The CDR3 extends over 13 amino acids. V was shortened by 4 bases and J by 8 bases, with 17 bases between the two germline ends. CDR3 sequence (DNA): TGCAGTGCTAACAACGGCCCTTCGATGGAAGCTTTCTTT. This encodes CSANNGPSMEAFF.

This clonotype was observed many times. The chain combines TRBV10-3 with TRBJ1-1; no firm D call. The CDR3 is 11 residues long. Germline V CDR1 and CDR2: ENHRY, SYGVKD. Trimming took off 4 bases at V and 9 bases at J, with 9 bases between the two ends. Here the CDR3 reads CAISGDSQAFF. The CDR3 DNA reads TGTGCCATCAGTGGTGATTCCCAAGCTTTCTTT.